This T cell receptor (beta chain) came from a study of cytomegalovirus exposure and HLA in healthy donors. This CDR3 is built from 17 residues. The junction had 7 bases not matched to a gene; V was cut back by 3 bases and J by 4 bases. Germline CDR1 is MGHRA and CDR2 is YSYEKL. Comments on this clone: Its specificity is not known.

The PCR used 60 Vbeta and 13 Jbeta primers. Sequencing was performed with immunoSEQ multiplex PCR; in TCRdb, only in-frame clones are kept and a portion is missing. The sample consists of over 100,000 clones, 65% to 75% of them appearing once. Study-wide results and caveats: A later analysis reportedly identified an Asian-associated ancestry cluster as carrying fewer N-insertions than the roughly 700-donor mean.

The TCR comes from a man in his thirties or forties in good health and CMV-seropositive. Source material: PBMCs. This chain uses TRBV4-1 with TRBJ2-5, with TRBD2 matching 14 bases. CDR3 DNA: TGCGCCAGCAGCCAGACTAGCGGGGGGGCATTCGGAGAGACCCAGTACTTC. Its protein is CASSQTSGGAFGETQYF.